The T cell receptor (beta chain) described here comes from a study of PD-L1 blockade in urothelial cancer. About the research overall: The median number of T cells present in blood samples was roughly 130,000.

The germline CDR1 and CDR2 sequences are SGHTA and FQGTGA. The V end was cut by 5 bases, the J end by 4 bases, with 25 bases between. The CDR3 sequence is 18 residues long. Profiled with immunoSEQ multiplex PCR; TCRdb holds only in-frame clones, not every one. The sample records 90,000 to 120,000 clones, over 75% being singletons. The chain couples TRBV7-3 to TRBJ2-3; maybe TRBD2 (6 bases). This receptor was obtained from a man in his fifties with urothelial cancer. The specimen comprised PBMCs, sampled around atezolizumab (anti-PD-L1) treatment. The CDR3 loop reads CASSIQPGLLQEADTQYF. CDR3 coding DNA: TGTGCCAGCAGCATACAACCGGGACTCCTCCAGGAGGCAGATACGCAGTATTTT.